This TCR beta chain is from a study of vaccination and CD4 T cells after COVID-19. Study details: Taking of post-vaccine samples occurred a median 72 days after dose two (range 14 to 241). Researchers treated control cultures with a CEFX pool, an HIV-1 Nef pool, or no peptide.

The treatment here: approximately 11-day PBMC culture with coronavirus spike peptide pools or control peptides (ViraFEST assay). V was pared by 3 bases and J by 3 bases, with 4 bases of the junction left unmatched. The CDR3 is made up of 14 amino acids. Germline loops: CDR1 KGHSH, CDR2 LQKENI. As to this clonotype: Its antigen is unknown.

Study conclusions and caveats: Relatively few convalescent patients were studied, without early post-infection timepoints.

The Oncomine TCR Beta short-read assay was what sequenced the DNA obtained from cultured CD4+ T cells. It was from cultured CD4+ T cells that genomic DNA was extracted. TCRdb reprocessed the PCR reads via MiXCR and lists one record per CDR3 protein. In the table there are about 20,000 distinct CDR3 sequences, around 39% of which are singletons. This TCR derives from a human donor who received a COVID-19 vaccine. The chain links TRBV18 to TRBJ2-7, with TRBD1 matching 8 bases. The sequencing used CD4+ T cells from blood, cultured in vitro, collected before SARS-CoV-2 vaccination. The CDR3 loop reads CASSPGQEIYEQYF. The CDR3 nucleotides are TGTGCCAGCTCACCGGGACAGGAGATCTACGAGCAGTACTTC. The entire variable domain, with the rest obtained from reference TRBV18 and TRBJ2-7, is as follows: NAGVMQNPRHLVRRRGQEARLRCSPMKGHSHVYWYRQLPEEGLKFMVYLQKENIIDESGMPKERFSAEFPKEGPSILRIQQVVRGDSAAYFCASSPGQEIYEQYFGPGTRLTVT.